The 32 T cell receptor beta chains below come from one sample, sequenced in a study of a mutant IDH1 vaccine in newly diagnosed glioma. The time point denotes: week 35, safety follow-up. Vaccinated patients received 300 ug of mutant IDH1 20-mer peptide per dose, with topical imiquimod. Clones were read by immunoSEQ multiplex PCR, and TCRdb kept only the in-frame ones, dropping some. The sample holds tens of thousands of clones, 60% to 75% seen once. Which antigens these TCRs recognize remains unknown. Sequences were derived from PBMCs, sampled from a glioma patient whose treatment included an IDH1 peptide vaccine. These receptor sequences come from a man aged 50 or older with glioma.

The sample holds many counts of this clone. This chain links TRBV4-2 with TRBJ1-2; D ambiguous. Trimming stripped 0 bases from V and 8 bases from J, with 7 bases between. The germline V gene encodes CDR1 LGHNA and CDR2 YNFKEQ. CDR3 length: 12 residues. The CDR3 loop is CASSQETGGYTF. The CDR3 DNA reads TGTGCCAGCAGCCAAGAAACGGGGGGCTACACCTTC.

The rearrangement joins TRBV6-5 to TRBJ1-1; D not certain. V gave up 2 bases and J gave up 6 bases, with 4 bases separating them. This CDR3 is built from 11 residues. From germline, CDR1 is MNHEY and CDR2 SVGAGI. CDR3 region: CASSYGPEAFF. As DNA, the CDR3 is TGTGCCAGCAGTTACGGTCCTGAAGCTTTCTTT.

V usage is TRBV30 and J usage is TRBJ1-4; no definite D call. The length of the CDR3 is 16 residues. V was cut by 2 bases and J by 3 bases, with 16 bases left in between. Germline CDR1 and CDR2: GTSNPN and SVGIG (reference sequence). The CDR3 sequence is CAWSSRERRANEKLFF. In DNA, the CDR3 is TGTGCCTGGAGTTCGCGGGAACGTAGGGCTAATGAAAAACTGTTTTTT.

The chain joins TRBV27 to TRBJ2-1; no clear D. In germline, CDR1 is MNHEY, CDR2 SMNVEV (reference sequence). This CDR3 has 14 residues. Trimming pared 3 bases from V and 5 bases from J, leaving 11 bases between. The CDR3 region has the DNA TGTGCCAGCAGTTTCTATAGGTCAGACAATGAGCAGTTCTTC. Amino acids: CASSFYRSDNEQFF.

The rearrangement joins TRBV9 to TRBJ1-2, with TRBD1 identical over 11 bases. This CDR3 is built from 15 residues. Germline assignment: CDR1 SGDLS and CDR2 YYNGEE. J lost 5 bases, V lost 7 bases, and 10 bases had no gene match. The CDR3 loop is CASGRDRGFGYGYTF. The CDR3 coding sequence is TGTGCCAGCGGGCGGGACAGGGGGTTTGGGTATGGCTACACCTTC.

This chain uses TRBV4-3 with TRBJ2-7; TRBD2 agrees at 7 bases. CDR3 size: 14 residues. The germline V gene has CDR1 LGHNA and CDR2 YSLEER. V was pared by 0 bases and J by 3 bases, with 2 bases of the junction left unmatched. Here the CDR3 DNA reads TGCGCCAGCAGCCAAGATTCGGGAGGCTACGAGCAGTACTTC. This sequence encodes CASSQDSGGYEQYF.

The gene calls are TRBV6-1 and TRBJ2-7; 7 bases are shared with TRBD1. The CDR3 sequence is 15 residues long. V lost 8 bases, J lost 2 bases, and 12 bases stayed unmatched. The V gene's germline CDR1 is MNHNS and CDR2 SASEGT. The CDR3: CASLDPGTVPYEQYF. The CDR3 DNA is TGTGCCAGCCTCGACCCCGGGACAGTACCCTACGAGCAGTACTTC.

The rearrangement uses TRBV5-1 and TRBJ2-5; 13 bases are a match to TRBD2. Germline V gene lookup returns CDR1 SGHRS and CDR2 YFSETQ. This CDR3 comprises 16 residues. V lost 4 bases to trimming and J lost 1 base; unmatched junction nucleotides: 4. The CDR3 DNA follows: TGCGCCAGCAGCCGTGGGACTAGCGGGACCCAAGAGACCCAGTACTTC. Encoded protein: CASSRGTSGTQETQYF.

This clone was found once. The V call is TRBV27, the J call TRBJ1-5, with a possible D match to TRBD1 (6 bases). The V and J ends lost 7 bases and 2 bases respectively, with 12 bases between them. The CDR3 runs 14 residues. Germline CDR1 MNHEY, CDR2 SMNVEV (reference sequence). The CDR3 sequence is CASKQGNGNQPQHF. The CDR3 bases are TGTGCCAGCAAACAGGGAAATGGCAATCAGCCCCAGCATTTT.

V is TRBV11-2 and J is TRBJ1-6; unclear D gene. V lost 3 bases and J 7 bases, leaving 13 bases between the germline ends. The CDR3 is 15 residues long. Germline lookup yields CDR1 SGHAT and CDR2 FQNNGV. The CDR3 coding sequence is TGTGCCAGCAGCTTGGAACCCAGCGCGAATTCACCCCTCCACTTT. Its protein product is CASSLEPSANSPLHF.

The chain links TRBV6-5 to TRBJ2-7; 12 nucleotides line up with TRBD1. V shed 2 bases and J 6 bases; nucleotides not matched to a gene: 5. Germline V gene data show CDR1 as MNHEY and CDR2 as SVGAGI. The CDR3 covers 15 residues. The CDR3 sequence: CASSYRDRGPGEQYF. The CDR3 region has the DNA TGTGCCAGCAGTTACAGGGACAGGGGGCCTGGCGAGCAGTACTTC.

This clone was counted between two and nine times. The chain employs TRBV4-2 and TRBJ1-2; D is uncertain. V lost 0 bases, J lost 1 base, and 12 bases lay in between. This CDR3 contains 16 residues. The germline CDR1 and CDR2 sequences are LGHNA and YNFKEQ. CDR3 in DNA: TGTGCCAGCAGCCAAGATGGTAGGACGGTTAACTATGGCTACACCTTC. Translation gives CASSQDGRTVNYGYTF.

The rearrangement links TRBV9 to TRBJ2-7, with D possibly matching TRBD1 (5 bases). Germline CDR1 reads SGDLS; CDR2 reads YYNGEE. V was shortened by 1 base and J by 2 bases, with 7 bases between the two germline ends. This CDR3 region has 13 residues. CDR3 DNA sequence: TGTGCCAGCAGCGTACAGGGAACCTACGAGCAGTACTTC. It translates to CASSVQGTYEQYF. Together with reference TRBV9 and TRBJ2-7, the CDR3 gives the full variable domain: DSGVTQTPKHLITATGQRVTLRCSPRSGDLSVYWYQQSLDQGLQFLIQYYNGEERAKGNILERFSAQQFPDLHSELNLSSLELGDSALYFCASSVQGTYEQYFGPGTRLTVT.

This chain connects TRBV30 to TRBJ1-3, with a weak D call TRBD1 (5 bases). The V and J ends lost 5 bases and 4 bases respectively, with 12 bases between them. There are 13 residues in the CDR3. CDR1 and CDR2 (germline): GTSNPN, SVGIG (reference sequence). The CDR3 loop is CAWGTPAGNTIYF. The DNA for the CDR3 is TGTGCCTGGGGGACCCCGGCGGGAAACACCATATATTTT.

This sequence joins TRBV5-8 and TRBJ1-2; no clear D gene. The CDR3 is 14 amino acids. Germline V lookup: CDR1 SGHTS, CDR2 YDEGEE. V lost 0 bases and J 8 bases, leaving 14 bases between the germline ends. The CDR3 sequence is CASSLVPGGVGYTF. DNA for the CDR3: TGTGCCAGCAGCTTGGTCCCAGGAGGAGTCGGCTACACCTTC.

The chain has TRBV9 and TRBJ2-1; a weak D match, TRBD2 (6 bases). Germline V gene data show CDR1 as SGDLS and CDR2 as YYNGEE. With 2 bases removed from V and 0 bases from J, the gap between germline ends came to 9 bases. This CDR3 region has 15 residues. CDR3 region: CASSVGTVSYNEQFF. In DNA, the CDR3 is TGTGCCAGCAGCGTGGGGACTGTCTCCTACAATGAGCAGTTCTTC.

The chain couples TRBV9 to TRBJ2-3; unclear D gene. V lost 1 base and J 4 bases, leaving 4 bases between the germline ends. Per germline, CDR1 SGDLS and CDR2 YYNGEE. This CDR3 contains 12 residues. CDR3 protein: CASSVRSDTQYF. The DNA for the CDR3 is TGTGCCAGCAGCGTAAGATCAGATACGCAGTATTTT.

V gene TRBV29-1 combines with J gene TRBJ2-5, with no clear D. Trimming took off 6 bases at V and 9 bases at J, with 23 bases between the two ends. The germline V gene has CDR1 SQVTM and CDR2 ANQGSEA. This CDR3 spans 14 amino acids. The CDR3 bases are TGCAGCGTCCTCCCCCAGGCCCGAGGTGCCGCCCAGTACTTC. It is translated as CSVLPQARGAAQYF.

The V and J genes are TRBV19 and TRBJ2-3, with 7 bases identical to TRBD2. Germline trimming cut 3 bases from V and 5 bases from J; bases unmatched to any gene: 8. The CDR3 runs to 15 residues. Per the germline V gene, CDR1 is LNHDA and CDR2 is SQIVND (reference sequence). The CDR3 coding sequence is TGTGCCAGTAGTATTAGGGCGGGGGTTGAAGATACGCAGTATTTT. Its protein is CASSIRAGVEDTQYF.

Only a few counts were recorded for this clone. CDR3 nucleotides: TGTGCCAGCAGCTTAGGGGGACAGGGTAATGAAAAACTGTTTTTT. Translated, it gives CASSLGGQGNEKLFF. The chain couples TRBV7-9 to TRBJ1-4, with 9 nucleotides matching TRBD1. The CDR3 extends over 15 amino acids. The V gene end was trimmed by 1 base and the J gene end by 4 bases; junction bases not matched to a gene: 1. CDR1 SEHNR and CDR2 FQNEAQ come from the germline V gene (reference sequence).

The rearrangement links TRBV27 to TRBJ2-7; TRBD1 is a possible D gene (6 bases). The CDR3 is made up of 16 amino acids. Germline V gives CDR1 MNHEY, CDR2 SMNVEV (reference sequence). The V and J ends lost 10 bases and 3 bases respectively, with 25 bases between them. CDR3 nucleotide sequence: TGTGCCATCCAATCCGGGGACACGCAGACCCTCTACGAGCAGTACTTC. As protein: CAIQSGDTQTLYEQYF.

This chain uses TRBV5-6 with TRBJ2-7, with 10 nucleotides matching TRBD2. CDR3 length: 14 residues. With 6 bases clipped from V and 2 bases from J, the junction kept 5 bases outside the gene matches. Germline CDR1 reads SGHDT; CDR2 reads YYEEEE. The CDR3 loop reads CASNLAGGPYEQYF. CDR3 nucleotides: TGTGCCAGCAACTTAGCGGGGGGCCCCTACGAGCAGTACTTC.

The J gene is TRBJ1-2, the V gene TRBV5-1, with 8 positions matching TRBD1. V lost 4 bases to trimming and J lost 7 bases; unmatched junction nucleotides: 3. The CDR3 covers 12 residues. Germline values: CDR1 SGHRS, CDR2 YFSETQ. The DNA for the CDR3 is TGCGCCAGCAGCATGGACAGGGCTGGCTACACCTTC. Encoded protein: CASSMDRAGYTF.

This clone was counted a few times. This sequence joins TRBV18 and TRBJ2-2; tentative D call: TRBD2 (5 bases). V gave up 4 bases and J gave up 6 bases, with 9 bases separating them. Per the germline V gene, CDR1 is KGHSH and CDR2 is LQKENI. There are 13 residues in the CDR3. The CDR3 here is CASSHLRAGELFF. CDR3 DNA sequence: TGTGCCAGCTCACATCTGAGGGCCGGGGAGCTGTTTTTT.

By share of the sample, this clone is medium-sized. The chain carries TRBV30 and TRBJ1-1; the D gene is possibly TRBD1 (6 bases). The CDR3 totals 14 residues. Deletions cut 4 bases from V and 5 bases from J, with 17 bases between. From germline, CDR1 is GTSNPN and CDR2 SVGIG (reference sequence). The CDR3 nucleotides read TGTGCCTGGAAACAGGGTTTGTCGCGGACTGAAGCTTTCTTT. The encoded protein is CAWKQGLSRTEAFF.

The rearrangement joins TRBV4-3 to TRBJ2-2, with 7 bases identical to TRBD2. There are 15 residues in the CDR3. CDR1 is LGHNA, CDR2 YSLEER, per germline. After removal of 0 bases from V and 6 bases from J, the junction contained 4 bases not matched to a gene. The CDR3 reads CASSQEGRGAGELFF. As DNA, the CDR3 is TGCGCCAGCAGCCAAGAGGGACGGGGGGCCGGGGAGCTGTTTTTT.

This rearrangement joins TRBV27 to TRBJ2-7; tentative D call: TRBD1 (6 bases). Trimming shortened V by 4 bases and J by 0 bases, and 7 bases separated the two germline ends. Germline V gene sequence: CDR1 MNHEY, CDR2 SMNVEV (reference sequence). This CDR3 has 13 amino acids. The CDR3 sequence: CASSWTDSYEQYF. The CDR3 nucleotides are TGTGCCAGCAGTTGGACAGACTCCTACGAGCAGTACTTC.

The chain is built from TRBV27 and TRBJ1-1; TRBD1 might be the D (5 bases). V was shortened by 5 bases and J by 1 base, with 8 bases between the two germline ends. Germline V gives CDR1 MNHEY, CDR2 SMNVEV (reference sequence). There are 13 residues in the CDR3. CDR3 nucleotide sequence: TGTGCCAGCAGTCCGGGGGGGAACACTGAAGCTTTCTTT. This sequence encodes CASSPGGNTEAFF.

The rearrangement joins TRBV5-3 to TRBJ1-4, with 8 bases aligning to TRBD1. TRBV5-3 is annotated as an ORF whose role is uncertain. CDR3 length: 16 residues. The trim removed 4 bases at V and 4 bases at J, leaving 9 bases unmatched. The CDR3 nucleotides are TGTGCCAGAAGCCCACGGAGGGACAGGTGTAATGAAAAACTGTTTTTT. It is translated as CARSPRRDRCNEKLFF.

The V and J genes are TRBV30 and TRBJ1-5, with D hard to call. Germline lookup yields CDR1 GTSNPN and CDR2 SVGIG (reference sequence). The CDR3 has 13 amino acids. Trimming left V 0 bases short and J 3 bases short, with 6 bases between. The CDR3 spells CAWSVGFNQPQHF. DNA for the CDR3: TGTGCCTGGAGTGTGGGCTTCAATCAGCCCCAGCATTTT.

This chain links TRBV7-6 with TRBJ2-1; 11 nucleotides line up with TRBD2. The germline V gene has CDR1 SGHVS and CDR2 FNYEAQ. CDR3 size: 14 residues. V lost 5 bases to trimming and J lost 6 bases; unmatched junction nucleotides: 3. CDR3 nucleotide sequence: TGTGCCAGCAGCCGTACTAGCGGGGGCAATGAGCAGTTCTTC. Protein product: CASSRTSGGNEQFF.

With respect to this clone: A much larger clone sits a single nucleotide away, making a read error possible. Other DNA sequences within the sample encode an identical CDR3. This sequence joins TRBV9 and TRBJ1-5; D not resolved. CDR1 is SGDLS, CDR2 YYNGEE, per germline. The CDR3 totals 14 residues. Trimming removed 0 bases from V and 0 bases from J, with 4 bases in between. The CDR3 is CASSVGGSNQPQHF. The CDR3 region has the DNA TGTGCCAGCAGCGTAGGCGGTAGCAATCAGCCCCAGCATTTT.